This TCR beta chain appears in the sequencing data of a study of blood T cell repertoires in COVID-19. Study information: T cells, B-cell-depleted T cells, or PBMCs provided the cDNA or gDNA that served as material.

Germline V gene sequence: CDR1 SGHNT, CDR2 YYREEE (reference sequence). Trimming took 4 bases from V and 0 from J; bases not matched to a gene: 4. The CDR3 totals 17 residues. Sequencing was performed with immunoSEQ multiplex PCR; in TCRdb, only in-frame clones are kept and a portion is missing. The sample yields more than 200,000 clones, approximately 86% seen once. The gene calls are TRBV5-4 and TRBJ2-3, with 14 bases lining up with TRBD2. The TCR was taken from a man in his thirties or forties with active or convalescent COVID-19. The source material was peripheral blood. The CDR3, as DNA: TGTGCCAGCAGCGACGGGACTAGCGGGGGAAGCACAGATACGCAGTATTTT. It codes for CASSDGTSGGSTDTQYF.